The clone carrying this T cell receptor beta chain was counted between two and nine times. What it binds is unknown. Amplification used 60 Vbeta primers and 13 Jbeta primers. Method: immunoSEQ multiplex PCR; TCRdb's copy keeps in-frame clones and lacks some. The table lists under 200,000 clones, approximately 11% of them singletons. These data belong to a study of cytomegalovirus exposure and HLA in healthy donors. Findings and caveats of the study: Trimming of TCR beta V- and J-genes showed a link, identified in a later analysis, to a missense DCLRE1C variant.

CDR1 is SGHDT, CDR2 YYEEEE, per germline. The CDR3 extends over 15 amino acids. Trimming at V came to 4 bases and at J to 3 bases, leaving 5 bases not matched to a gene. Sequenced sample: PBMCs. This chain uses TRBV5-6 with TRBJ2-5; the match to TRBD2 covers 11 bases. The receptor was isolated from a man aged 50-59 years in good health and CMV-seropositive. The CDR3 loop reads CASSPGLAEKETQYF. The CDR3 region has the DNA TGTGCCAGCAGCCCGGGACTAGCGGAAAAAGAGACCCAGTACTTC.